These T cell receptor beta chains were read from a single sample in a study of T cell repertoires in cytomegalovirus infection. What these receptors recognize is not known. In TCRdb, the reads were re-called with MiXCR into one record per CDR3 protein. The sample has a few hundred thousand distinct CDR3 sequences; 40% are singletons. Sequencing was performed on cultured PBMCs, taken from culture after CMV antigen stimulation. Source of these receptors: a human donor in good health (CMV status not recorded). Some clones in this sample may be carry-over from other donors' samples. CDR3s include the opening cysteine and the closing phenylalanine or tryptophan. The order of the fields is V gene, J gene, CDR3 length, CDR3 protein.

v_gene: TRBV7-2
j_gene: TRBJ2-5
len: 12
CDR3aa: CASSYSPETQYF

v_gene: TRBV2
j_gene: TRBJ2-1
len: 14
CDR3aa: CASSNTPPYNEQFF

v_gene: TRBV28
j_gene: TRBJ2-7
len: 14
CDR3aa: CATKWGGQTYEQYF

v_gene: TRBV11-2
j_gene: TRBJ2-1
len: 14
CDR3aa: CASSRDAAGNEQFF

v_gene: TRBV7-2
j_gene: TRBJ2-7
len: 14
CDR3aa: CASSKREATYEQYF

v_gene: TRBV6-2/TRBV6-3
j_gene: TRBJ2-1
len: 14
CDR3aa: CASKGGGSYNEQFF

v_gene: TRBV5-1
j_gene: TRBJ1-1
len: 15
CDR3aa: CASSLVAAMNTEAFF

v_gene: TRBV10-3
j_gene: TRBJ2-3
len: 17
CDR3aa: CAISGTGTSGNEDTQYF

v_gene: TRBV19
j_gene: TRBJ1-5
len: 15
CDR3aa: CASSPGPLGDQPQHF

v_gene: TRBV4-3
j_gene: TRBJ2-7
len: 14
CDR3aa: CASSQVQQGGEQYF

v_gene: TRBV5-1
j_gene: TRBJ1-3
len: 17
CDR3aa: CASSFLGRTATGNTIYF

v_gene: TRBV7-2
j_gene: TRBJ2-7
len: 15
CDR3aa: CASSSESGSSYEQYF

v_gene: TRBV10-3
j_gene: TRBJ2-1
len: 12
CDR3aa: CAISESDWLQFF

v_gene: TRBV12-3/TRBV12-4
j_gene: TRBJ2-1
len: 13
CDR3aa: CASSLDGDNEQFF

v_gene: TRBV7-8
j_gene: TRBJ2-1
len: 15
CDR3aa: CASSLTGTTHNEQFF

v_gene: TRBV28
j_gene: TRBJ1-5
len: 15
CDR3aa: CASSLPGRGNQPQHF

v_gene: TRBV7-2
j_gene: TRBJ1-5
len: 16
CDR3aa: CASSSNHGRGNQPQHF

v_gene: TRBV27
j_gene: TRBJ2-3
len: 19
CDR3aa: CASTAHWTGTSGDTDTQYF

v_gene: TRBV7-9
j_gene: TRBJ1-1
len: 14
CDR3aa: CASSFVYIGAEAFF

v_gene: TRBV6-2/TRBV6-3
j_gene: TRBJ2-1
len: 15
CDR3aa: CASSYTVGGAYEQFF

v_gene: TRBV20-1
j_gene: TRBJ2-7
len: 13
CDR3aa: CSAMTGASYEQYF

v_gene: TRBV7-2
j_gene: TRBJ2-5
len: 15
CDR3aa: CASSLGGGEYGTQYF

v_gene: TRBV27
j_gene: TRBJ2-7
len: 13
CDR3aa: CASSKNGPTEQYF

v_gene: TRBV15
j_gene: TRBJ2-3
len: 14
CDR3aa: CATSRVSGADTQYF

v_gene: TRBV7-9
j_gene: TRBJ1-2
len: 12
CDR3aa: CASSPSLGGYTF

v_gene: TRBV20-1
j_gene: TRBJ1-4
len: 12
CDR3aa: CSAIDENEKLFF

v_gene: TRBV20-1
j_gene: TRBJ2-3
len: 12
CDR3aa: CSARWSTDTQYF

v_gene: TRBV12-3/TRBV12-4
j_gene: TRBJ1-5
len: 14
CDR3aa: CASSQTGTDQPQHF

v_gene: TRBV10-3
j_gene: TRBJ1-3
len: 14
CDR3aa: CAISESQPGNTIYF

v_gene: TRBV7-6
j_gene: TRBJ2-7
len: 13
CDR3aa: CATGDRVAYEQYF

v_gene: TRBV7-2
j_gene: TRBJ1-1
len: 12
CDR3aa: CASSRQGIEAFF

v_gene: TRBV7-2
j_gene: TRBJ2-5
len: 15
CDR3aa: CASSLDPGGEETQYF

v_gene: TRBV7-6
j_gene: TRBJ2-7
len: 13
CDR3aa: CASSLEEGSAGYF

v_gene: TRBV7-8
j_gene: TRBJ1-6
len: 15
CDR3aa: CASSAVGRLRSPLHF

v_gene: TRBV19
j_gene: TRBJ2-2
len: 15
CDR3aa: CATLSGSQPTGELFF

v_gene: TRBV4-3
j_gene: TRBJ1-1
len: 14
CDR3aa: CASSQGVVNTEAFF

v_gene: TRBV30
j_gene: TRBJ1-5
len: 14
CDR3aa: CAWSYTLSNQPQHF

v_gene: TRBV4-2
j_gene: TRBJ2-7
len: 15
CDR3aa: CASSQLLAGAYEQYF

v_gene: TRBV2
j_gene: TRBJ2-7
len: 16
CDR3aa: CASSRSPRGSSYEQYF

v_gene: TRBV6-1
j_gene: TRBJ2-3
len: 14
CDR3aa: CASSELGITDTQYF

v_gene: TRBV12-3/TRBV12-4
j_gene: TRBJ2-1
len: 14
CDR3aa: CASRSAGAYNEQFF

v_gene: TRBV9
j_gene: TRBJ1-1
len: 15
CDR3aa: CASSVLDRGDTEAFF

v_gene: TRBV7-2
j_gene: TRBJ2-1
len: 15
CDR3aa: CASSLGGQSYNEQFF